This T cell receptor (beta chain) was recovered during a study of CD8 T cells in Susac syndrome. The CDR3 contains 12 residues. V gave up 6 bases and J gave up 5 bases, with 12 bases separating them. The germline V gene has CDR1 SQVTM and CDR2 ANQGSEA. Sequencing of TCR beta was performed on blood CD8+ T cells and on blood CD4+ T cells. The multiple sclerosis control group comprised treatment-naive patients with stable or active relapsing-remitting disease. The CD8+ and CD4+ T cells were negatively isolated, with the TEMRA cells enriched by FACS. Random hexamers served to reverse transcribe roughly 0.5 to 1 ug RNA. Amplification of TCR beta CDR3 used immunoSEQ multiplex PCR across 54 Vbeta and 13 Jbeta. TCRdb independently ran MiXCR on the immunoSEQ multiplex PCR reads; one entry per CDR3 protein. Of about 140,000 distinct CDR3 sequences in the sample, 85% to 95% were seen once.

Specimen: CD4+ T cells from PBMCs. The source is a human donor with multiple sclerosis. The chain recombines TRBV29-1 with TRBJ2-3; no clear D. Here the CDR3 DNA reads TGCAGCGTCGGGCCTGGCGTAGATACGCAGTATTTT. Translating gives CSVGPGVDTQYF.